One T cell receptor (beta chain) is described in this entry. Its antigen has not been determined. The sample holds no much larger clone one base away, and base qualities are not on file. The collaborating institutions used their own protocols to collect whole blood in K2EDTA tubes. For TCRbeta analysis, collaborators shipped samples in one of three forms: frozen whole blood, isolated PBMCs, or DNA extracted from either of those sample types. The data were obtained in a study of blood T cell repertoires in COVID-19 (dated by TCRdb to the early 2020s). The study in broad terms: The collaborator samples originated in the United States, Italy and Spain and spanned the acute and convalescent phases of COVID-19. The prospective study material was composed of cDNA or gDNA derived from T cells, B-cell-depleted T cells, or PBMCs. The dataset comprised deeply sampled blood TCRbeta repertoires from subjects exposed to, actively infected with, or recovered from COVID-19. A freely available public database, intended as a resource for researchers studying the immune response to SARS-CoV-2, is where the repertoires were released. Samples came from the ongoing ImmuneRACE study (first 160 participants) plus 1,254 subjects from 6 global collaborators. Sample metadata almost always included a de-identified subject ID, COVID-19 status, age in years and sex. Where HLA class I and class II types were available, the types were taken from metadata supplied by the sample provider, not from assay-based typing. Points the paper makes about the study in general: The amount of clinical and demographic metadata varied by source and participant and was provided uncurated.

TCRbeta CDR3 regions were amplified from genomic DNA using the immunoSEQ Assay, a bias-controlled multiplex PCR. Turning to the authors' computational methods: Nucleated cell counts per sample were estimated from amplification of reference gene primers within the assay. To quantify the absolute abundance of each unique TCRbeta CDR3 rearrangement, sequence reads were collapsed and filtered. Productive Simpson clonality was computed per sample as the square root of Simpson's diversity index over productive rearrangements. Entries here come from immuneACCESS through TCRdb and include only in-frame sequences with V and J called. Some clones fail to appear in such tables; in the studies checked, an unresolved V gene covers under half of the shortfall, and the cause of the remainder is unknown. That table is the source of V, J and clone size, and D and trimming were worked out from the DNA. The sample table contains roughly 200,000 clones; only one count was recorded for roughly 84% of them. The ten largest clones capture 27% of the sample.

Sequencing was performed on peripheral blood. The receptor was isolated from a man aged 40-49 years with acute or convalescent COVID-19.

The nucleotides are TGTGCCAGCTCACCGTCCGGGACACCGAACACTGAAGCTTTCTTT. Translated, this is CASSPSGTPNTEAFF. The chain is made from TRBV18 and TRBJ1-1; tentative D gene TRBD1, with 6 bases matching. Looking up the germline V gene yields CDR1 KGHSH and CDR2 LQKENI. There are 15 amino acids in the CDR3, from cysteine to phenylalanine inclusive. Kept here is only the CDR3 DNA, which spans 45 bases and is read in frame from base 1. Relative to germline, V is 3 bases shorter and J is 1 base shorter, with 12 bases between their ends.